Below are 32 T cell receptor beta chains sequenced from a single sample in a study of beta chain features in type 1 diabetes. The isolated RNA, all of it, was reverse transcribed, so expressed TCRB transcripts were what got sequenced. This table comes from immunoSEQ multiplex PCR, and its TCRdb copy is limited to in-frame clones, with some not included. The data contain 300,000 to 450,000 clones, 10% to 15% of them singletons. What was sequenced was naive CD4+ T cells from blood. The receptors were sampled from a man aged 18 to 30 in good health.

The V and J genes are TRBV4-2 and TRBJ2-7, with 11 bases lining up with TRBD2. The CDR3 extends over 18 amino acids. CDR1 is LGHNA and CDR2 is YNFKEQ in the germline V gene. Trimming cost V 4 bases and J 3 bases; bases outside gene matches: 14. The CDR3 loop reads CASSREIPTSGGLYEQYF. CDR3 coding DNA: TGTGCCAGCAGCCGCGAAATTCCCACTAGCGGGGGTCTCTACGAGCAGTACTTC.

The chain carries TRBV7-2 and TRBJ2-1; 10 positions match TRBD2. The germline V gene encodes CDR1 SGHTA and CDR2 FQGNSA. The CDR3 covers 16 residues. V lost 5 bases and J lost 9; bases outside the gene matches: 13. The CDR3 nucleotides are TGTGCCAGCAGCCCTACCCCCAGCGGGAGGGTAAGTGAGCAGTTCTTC. Translation: CASSPTPSGRVSEQFF.

This clone was seen a few times. The rearrangement uses TRBV2 and TRBJ2-4; 12 nucleotides line up with TRBD2. There are 14 residues in the CDR3. Trimming cost V 5 bases and J 8 bases; bases outside gene matches: 4. CDR1 is SNHLY and CDR2 is FYNNEI in the germline V gene. This CDR3 reads CASSPLAGGDIQYF. The CDR3 nucleotides are TGTGCCAGCAGTCCCCTAGCGGGGGGGGACATTCAGTACTTC.

The chain joins TRBV6-5 to TRBJ2-2; tentative D call: TRBD1 (6 bases). This CDR3 comprises 14 residues. Germline-derived CDR1 and CDR2 are MNHEY and SVGAGI. The ends were cut back, 6 bases at V and 5 bases at J, with 13 bases in the middle. The chain's CDR3 is CASRPRQATGELFF. DNA for the CDR3: TGTGCCAGCAGACCCCGACAGGCTACCGGGGAGCTGTTTTTT.

The chain employs TRBV25-1 and TRBJ2-3, with 13 bases lining up with TRBD2. Germline V CDR1 and CDR2: MGHDK, SYGVNS. J lost 6 bases, V lost 2 bases, and 11 bases had no gene match. The CDR3 totals 18 residues. The CDR3: CASSEGGTSGRAADTQYF. CDR3 nucleotides: TGTGCCAGCAGTGAAGGTGGAACTAGCGGGAGGGCCGCCGATACGCAGTATTTT.

Details on this clone: This sample includes further DNA sequences coding for the same CDR3. In nucleotides, the CDR3 is TGTGCCAGCAGCCCAGGGGGCTCCTACGAGCAGTACTTC. Translation gives CASSPGGSYEQYF. The chain joins TRBV7-2 to TRBJ2-7, with 7 nucleotides matching TRBD1. In germline, CDR1 is SGHTA, CDR2 FQGNSA. The CDR3 is 13 residues long. With V trimmed by 5 bases and J by 0 bases, 1 base remained unmatched.

The J gene is TRBJ2-2, the V gene TRBV5-1; D is unresolved. From germline, CDR1 is SGHRS and CDR2 YFSETQ. The ends were cut back, 1 base at V and 4 bases at J, with 11 bases in the middle. This CDR3 is 15 amino acids long. The CDR3 loop reads CASSLQQISTGELFF. The DNA for the CDR3 is TGCGCCAGCAGCTTGCAACAGATATCCACCGGGGAGCTGTTTTTT.

A few counts support this clone. The J gene is TRBJ1-1, the V gene TRBV9; a possible D gene is TRBD1 (5 bases). This CDR3 is built from 14 residues. V was shortened by 5 bases and J by 11 bases, with 22 bases between the two germline ends. Looked up from germline, CDR1 is SGDLS and CDR2 is YYNGEE. The CDR3 spells CASSAGPGSGGAFF. The DNA for the CDR3 is TGTGCCAGCAGTGCCGGGCCCGGCTCGGGGGGGGCTTTCTTT.

The rearrangement joins TRBV4-2 to TRBJ2-1; 9 nucleotides agree with TRBD2. The germline CDR1 and CDR2 sequences are LGHNA and YNFKEQ. V was pared by 1 base and J by 8 bases, with 9 bases of the junction left unmatched. The CDR3 is 16 amino acids. CDR3 bases: TGTGCCAGCAGCCAAGGCGGCGGGAGGGCCTATCATGAGCAGTTCTTC. Its translation: CASSQGGGRAYHEQFF.

This clone has more than one count but fewer than ten. The genes are TRBV28 and TRBJ1-2; 7 bases line up with TRBD1. CDR1 and CDR2 from the germline V gene are MDHEN and SYDVKM. With 5 bases clipped from V and 6 bases from J, the junction kept 9 bases outside the gene matches. The CDR3 is made up of 14 amino acids. The CDR3 coding sequence is TGTGCCAGCAGTCCACCGGACAGGTTAGATGGCTACACCTTC. It encodes CASSPPDRLDGYTF.

V usage is TRBV4-2 and J usage is TRBJ1-5; 8 nucleotides match TRBD1. This CDR3 is 16 amino acids long. Germline V gives CDR1 LGHNA, CDR2 YNFKEQ. Trimming took 1 base from V and 4 from J; bases not matched to a gene: 6. Written as DNA, the CDR3 is TGTGCCAGCAGCCAAGTTTCGGGACAGGAGAATCAGCCCCAGCATTTT. Translation: CASSQVSGQENQPQHF.

This clone was seen more than once but under ten times. V and J are TRBV5-1 and TRBJ2-7; TRBD1 matches at 9 bases. J was trimmed by 3 bases and V by 5 bases; bases with no gene match: 6. Germline V lookup: CDR1 SGHRS, CDR2 YFSETQ. The CDR3 covers 14 residues. The CDR3, as DNA: TGCGCCAGCAGGTCTCCGGGACAGGGCTACGAGCAGTACTTC. Protein sequence: CASRSPGQGYEQYF.

The rearrangement links TRBV30 to TRBJ2-7, with 9 nucleotides matching TRBD1. Germline V gene sequence: CDR1 GTSNPN, CDR2 SVGIG (reference sequence). The J segment lost 5 bases and the V segment lost 0 bases, leaving 5 bases of the junction unmatched. This CDR3 contains 14 residues. CDR3 nucleotides: TGTGCCTGGAGTGTACGAAGGACAGGGGACGAGCAGTACTTC. Translated, it gives CAWSVRRTGDEQYF.

This chain links TRBV25-1 with TRBJ1-5; D call uncertain. In germline, CDR1 is MGHDK, CDR2 SYGVNS. V dropped 1 base and J dropped 2 bases, with 9 bases sitting between them. The CDR3 is made up of 15 amino acids. CDR3 sequence (DNA): TGTGCCAGCAGTGAATCAGGAGGCGGCAATCAGCCCCAGCATTTT. Protein sequence: CASSESGGGNQPQHF.

The V gene is TRBV9, the J gene TRBJ1-2; maybe TRBD1 (5 bases). Germline-derived CDR1 and CDR2 are SGDLS and YYNGEE. The CDR3 is 15 amino acids. V was clipped by 4 bases and J by 6 bases, with 19 bases between them. The CDR3 loop reads CASSPRWGEKDGYTF. DNA of the CDR3: TGTGCCAGCAGCCCCCGGTGGGGGGAAAAGGATGGCTACACCTTC.

This clone was detected a few times. The chain's CDR3 is CASSIRSAGGREDEQYF. The CDR3 coding sequence is TGTGCCAGTAGTATTAGATCAGCGGGAGGTCGTGAGGACGAGCAGTACTTC. This sequence joins TRBV19 and TRBJ2-7, with TRBD2 matching 9 bases. Germline CDR1 LNHDA, CDR2 SQIVND (reference sequence). The CDR3 runs 17 residues. V shed 3 bases and J 5 bases; nucleotides not matched to a gene: 14.

This clone was counted only a few times. The genes are TRBV5-1 and TRBJ2-3, with D possibly TRBD2 on 6 matching bases. Between the trimmed V and J ends, which lost 0 bases and 2 bases, there was a span of 19 bases. The CDR3 consists of 18 residues. Germline CDR1 SGHRS, CDR2 YFSETQ. The CDR3 nucleotides are TGCGCCAGCAGCTTGGTGCGGGGCTTGCGTTCCGACACAGATACGCAGTATTTT. Amino acids: CASSLVRGLRSDTDTQYF.

This clone has a handful of counts. The V and J genes are TRBV30 and TRBJ2-7; D unresolved. Germline loops: CDR1 GTSNPN, CDR2 SVGIG (reference sequence). The CDR3 extends over 20 amino acids. With 0 bases removed from V and 2 bases from J, the gap between germline ends came to 29 bases. CDR3 coding DNA: TGTGCCTGGAGTGTACCCCCTCTGTCTGGCAGCGTATCCCAACCCTACGAGCAGTACTTC. Translation gives CAWSVPPLSGSVSQPYEQYF.

This clone came up a few times. The chain is built from TRBV2 and TRBJ1-5; no reliable D call. Germline CDR1 is SNHLY and CDR2 is FYNNEI. This CDR3 region has 14 residues. V gave up 6 bases and J gave up 5 bases, with 14 bases separating them. CDR3 sequence: CASSVERRDQPQHF. The CDR3 DNA reads as TGTGCCAGCAGCGTAGAAAGACGGGATCAGCCCCAGCATTTT.

This clone was seen more than once but under ten times. J is TRBJ2-6 and V is TRBV5-5; tentative D call: TRBD2 (5 bases). V was pared by 5 bases and J by 2 bases, with 14 bases between. The germline gives CDR1 SGHKS, CDR2 YYEKEE (reference sequence). The CDR3 spans 16 residues. The CDR3 DNA sequence: TGTGCCAGCAGACAAACCCGGGGTGCTGGGGCCAACGTCCTGACTTTC. Translated: CASRQTRGAGANVLTF. Complete variable domain (other parts from reference TRBV5-5 and TRBJ2-6): DAGVTQSPTHLIKTRGQQVTLRCSPISGHKSVSWYQQVLGQGPQFIFQYYEKEERGRGNFPDRFSARQFPNYSSELNVNALLLGDSALYLCASRQTRGAGANVLTFGAGSRLTVL.

This clone was seen only a few times. The chain combines TRBV30 with TRBJ1-5; the D gene is possibly TRBD1 (6 bases). Germline lookup yields CDR1 GTSNPN and CDR2 SVGIG (reference sequence). Trimming removed 5 bases at V and 9 bases at J, with 17 bases between. CDR3 length: 13 amino acids. CDR3 sequence: CAWEGQPNAPQHF. In nucleotides, the CDR3 is TGTGCCTGGGAAGGACAGCCTAACGCGCCCCAGCATTTT.

This chain uses TRBV30 with TRBJ2-2, with D perhaps TRBD1 (5 bases). Germline lookup yields CDR1 GTSNPN and CDR2 SVGIG (reference sequence). Trimming removed 0 bases from V and 7 bases from J, with 6 bases in between. The CDR3 covers 12 residues. This CDR3 is CAWSVDSGELFF. The CDR3 DNA reads TGTGCCTGGAGTGTCGACAGCGGGGAGCTGTTTTTT.

This clone was counted between two and nine times. This chain uses TRBV11-3 with TRBJ2-1, with 14 bases matching TRBD2. The CDR3 loop spans 16 amino acids. From germline, CDR1 is SGHNT and CDR2 YENEEA. Germline trimming cut 4 bases from V and 7 bases from J; bases unmatched to any gene: 6. This chain's CDR3 is CASSSTSGRAGNEQFF. The DNA of the CDR3 is TGTGCCAGCAGCTCGACTAGCGGGAGGGCGGGGAATGAGCAGTTCTTC.

V usage is TRBV6-6 and J usage is TRBJ2-7; 9 positions agree with TRBD2. Germline loops: CDR1 MNHNY, CDR2 SVGAGI (reference sequence). The CDR3 contains 16 residues. Trimming took 2 bases from V and 3 from J; bases not matched to a gene: 8. The CDR3: CASSYAGSGSYYEQYF. The CDR3 DNA reads as TGTGCCAGCAGTTACGCCGGTAGCGGGAGTTACTACGAGCAGTACTTC.

The table lists this clone with a count of one. The genes are TRBV25-1 and TRBJ1-1, with 11 bases fitting TRBD1. CDR3 length: 12 residues. CDR1 and CDR2 (germline): MGHDK, SYGVNS. Losses at the gene ends were 9 bases for V and 10 bases for J; bases not matched to a gene: 7. The CDR3 loop is CASRTGGQGAFF. In DNA form, the CDR3 reads TGTGCCAGTAGGACAGGGGGCCAAGGAGCTTTCTTT.

This chain uses TRBV4-1 with TRBJ2-1, with TRBD2 matching over 7 bases. From germline, CDR1 is MGHRA and CDR2 YSYEKL. J lost 6 bases, V lost 7 bases, and 18 bases had no gene match. CDR3 length: 17 residues. The CDR3 DNA reads as TGCGCCAGCACCCCAGGGAGGGAGACCGGCGTCCGCAATGAGCAGTTCTTC. Protein product: CASTPGRETGVRNEQFF.

The rearrangement joins TRBV5-1 to TRBJ2-1, with a possible D match to TRBD2 (6 bases). Germline V gives CDR1 SGHRS, CDR2 YFSETQ. The CDR3 consists of 15 residues. Trimming took 2 bases from V and 8 from J, leaving 17 bases between them. The CDR3 protein is CASSLPRGSGDEQFF. The CDR3 bases are TGCGCCAGCAGCTTACCCCGGGGGAGCGGCGATGAGCAGTTCTTC.

This clone has just a few counts. V gene TRBV5-1 combines with J gene TRBJ2-4, with TRBD1 matching over 7 bases. This CDR3 region has 16 residues. The trim removed 3 bases at V and 1 base at J, leaving 7 bases unmatched. Germline assignment: CDR1 SGHRS and CDR2 YFSETQ. The CDR3 DNA sequence: TGCGCCAGCAGCTCCGGACAGGTACCGGCCAAAAACATTCAGTACTTC. This sequence encodes CASSSGQVPAKNIQYF. Full variable domain (outside the CDR3, taken from reference TRBV5-1 and TRBJ2-4): KAGVTQTPRYLIKTRGQQVTLSCSPISGHRSVSWYQQTPGQGLQFLFEYFSETQRNKGNFPGRFSGRQFSNSRSEMNVSTLELGDSALYLCASSSGQVPAKNIQYFGAGTRLSVL.

The chain combines TRBV5-8 with TRBJ1-1, with D possibly TRBD1 on 5 matching bases. Looked up from germline, CDR1 is SGHTS and CDR2 is YDEGEE. The CDR3 runs to 14 residues. The V gene lost 5 bases and the J gene lost 5 bases, with 16 bases spanning the gap. The CDR3 sequence: CASRLQGGRTEAFF. The CDR3 DNA reads as TGTGCCAGCAGACTCCAGGGCGGGAGGACTGAAGCTTTCTTT.

This clone was picked up a small number of times. The chain links TRBV7-3 to TRBJ2-7; 9 bases line up with TRBD2. The V gene end was trimmed by 2 bases and the J gene end by 2 bases; junction bases not matched to a gene: 4. The CDR3 spans 15 residues. The germline V gene has CDR1 SGHTA and CDR2 FQGTGA. This chain's CDR3 is CASSLASGDPYEQYF. The CDR3 DNA is TGTGCCAGCAGCTTAGCTAGCGGGGACCCCTACGAGCAGTACTTC.

The sample holds a few counts of this clone. The chain carries TRBV7-3 and TRBJ2-4; D might be TRBD2 (7 bases). V dropped 1 base and J dropped 1 base, with 8 bases sitting between them. Looked up from germline, CDR1 is SGHTA and CDR2 is FQGTGA. The CDR3 loop spans 15 amino acids. The DNA for the CDR3 is TGTGCCAGCAGCTTAAAGGGGGGGGCCAAAAACATTCAGTACTTC. Translating it yields CASSLKGGAKNIQYF.

The rearrangement joins TRBV5-1 to TRBJ1-3; 8 bases agree with TRBD1. CDR3 size: 16 residues. Trimming removed 5 bases from V and 0 bases from J; junction bases left unmatched: 7. The V gene's germline CDR1 is SGHRS and CDR2 YFSETQ. The CDR3 sequence is CASSLGQGSSGNTIYF. The CDR3 DNA is TGCGCCAGCAGTCTAGGACAGGGCTCCTCTGGAAACACCATATATTTT.